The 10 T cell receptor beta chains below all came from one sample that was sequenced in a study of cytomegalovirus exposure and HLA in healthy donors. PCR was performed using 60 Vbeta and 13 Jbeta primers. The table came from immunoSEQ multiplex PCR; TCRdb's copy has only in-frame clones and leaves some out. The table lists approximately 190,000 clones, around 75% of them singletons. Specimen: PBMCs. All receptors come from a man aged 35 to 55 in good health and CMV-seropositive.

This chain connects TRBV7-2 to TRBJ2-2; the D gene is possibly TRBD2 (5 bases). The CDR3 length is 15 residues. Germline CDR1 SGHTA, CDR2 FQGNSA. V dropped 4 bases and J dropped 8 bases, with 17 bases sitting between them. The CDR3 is CASSSGGWYAGELFF. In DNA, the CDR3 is TGTGCCAGCAGCTCAGGCGGGTGGTATGCGGGGGAGCTGTTTTTT.

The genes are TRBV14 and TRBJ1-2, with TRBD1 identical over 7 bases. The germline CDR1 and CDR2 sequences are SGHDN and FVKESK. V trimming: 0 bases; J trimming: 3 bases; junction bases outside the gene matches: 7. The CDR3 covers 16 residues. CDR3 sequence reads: CASSQDRTGAYYGYTF. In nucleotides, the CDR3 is TGTGCCAGCAGCCAAGATCGTACAGGGGCCTACTATGGCTACACCTTC. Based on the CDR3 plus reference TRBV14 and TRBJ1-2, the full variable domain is EAGVTQFPSHSVIEKGQTVTLRCDPISGHDNLYWYRRVMGKEIKFLLHFVKESKQDESGMPNNRFLAERTGGTYSTLKVQPAELEDSGVYFCASSQDRTGAYYGYTFGSGTRLTVV.

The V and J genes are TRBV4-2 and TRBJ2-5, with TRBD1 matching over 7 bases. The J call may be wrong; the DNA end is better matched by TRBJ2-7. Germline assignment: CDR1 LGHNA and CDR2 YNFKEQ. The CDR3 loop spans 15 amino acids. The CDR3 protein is CASSQERTGDYEQYF. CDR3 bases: TGTGCCAGCAGCCAAGAGAGGACAGGTGACTACGAGCAGTACTTC.

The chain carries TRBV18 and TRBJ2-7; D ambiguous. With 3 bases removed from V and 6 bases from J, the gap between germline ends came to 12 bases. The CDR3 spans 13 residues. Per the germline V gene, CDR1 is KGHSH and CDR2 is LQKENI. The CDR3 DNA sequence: TGTGCCAGCTCACCGTCGTCGGTTCGCGAGCAGTACTTC. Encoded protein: CASSPSSVREQYF.

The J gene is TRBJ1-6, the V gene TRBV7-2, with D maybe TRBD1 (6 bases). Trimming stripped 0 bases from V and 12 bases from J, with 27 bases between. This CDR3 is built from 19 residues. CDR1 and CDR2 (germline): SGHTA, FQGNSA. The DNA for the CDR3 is TGTGCCAGCAGCTTAGCCACATCACTGGACAGCTATTCAGAGGGACCCCTCCACTTT. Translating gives CASSLATSLDSYSEGPLHF.

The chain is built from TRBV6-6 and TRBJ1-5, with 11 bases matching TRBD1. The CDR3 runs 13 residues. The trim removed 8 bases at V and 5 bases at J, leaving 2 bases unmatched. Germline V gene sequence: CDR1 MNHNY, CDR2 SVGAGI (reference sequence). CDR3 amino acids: CASGTGGDQPQHF. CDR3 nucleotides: TGTGCCAGCGGGACAGGGGGAGATCAGCCCCAGCATTTT.

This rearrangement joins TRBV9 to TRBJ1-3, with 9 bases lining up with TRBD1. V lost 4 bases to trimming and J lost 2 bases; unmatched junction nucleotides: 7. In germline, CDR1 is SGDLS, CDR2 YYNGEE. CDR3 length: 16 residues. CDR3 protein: CASSTRTGVTGNTIYF. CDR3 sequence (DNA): TGTGCCAGCAGCACCCGGACAGGGGTAACTGGAAACACCATATATTTT.

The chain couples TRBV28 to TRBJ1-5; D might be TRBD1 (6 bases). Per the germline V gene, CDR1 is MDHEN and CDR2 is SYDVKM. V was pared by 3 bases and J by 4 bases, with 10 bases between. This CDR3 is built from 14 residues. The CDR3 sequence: CASSLRQGNQPQHF. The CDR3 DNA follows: TGTGCCAGCAGTTTGAGGCAGGGGAATCAGCCCCAGCATTTT.

The CDR3 DNA reads as TGTGCCAGCAGCTTCCGCGGGGACCCTAATGAAAAACTGTTTTTT. This translates into CASSFRGDPNEKLFF. The J gene is TRBJ1-4, the V gene TRBV9; D may be TRBD1 (5 bases). In germline, CDR1 is SGDLS, CDR2 YYNGEE. V lost 4 bases and J lost 3, with 13 bases in between. This CDR3 region has 15 residues.

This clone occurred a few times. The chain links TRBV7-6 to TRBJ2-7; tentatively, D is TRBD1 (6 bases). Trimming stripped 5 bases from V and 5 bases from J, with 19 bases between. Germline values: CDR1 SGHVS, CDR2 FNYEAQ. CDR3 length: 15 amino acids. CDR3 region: CASSPNRVPGHEQYF. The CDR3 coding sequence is TGTGCCAGCAGCCCCAACAGGGTCCCGGGCCACGAGCAGTACTTC.